One sample yielded the 12 T cell receptor beta chains listed below, sequenced in a study of T cells in Graves' hyperthyroidism and ophthalmopathy. RNA transcripts provided the source from which TCR beta CDR3 regions were amplified. Researchers ran a first-round RT-PCR on the TCR CDR3 using the HTBI primer set. MiXCR, run by TCRdb on the multiplex PCR reads, gives a single entry per CDR3 protein. The sample carries roughly 750,000 distinct CDR3 sequences, about 17% recorded once. Material for sequencing was blood. Receptor source: a man aged 18 to 29 with Graves' hyperthyroidism.

This clonotype was picked up a small number of times. A much larger clone is a single base away; this may be a read error. The V and J genes are TRBV12-3 or TRBV12-4 and TRBJ1-2; D may be TRBD1 (6 bases). The CDR3 spans 14 residues. The V end lost 8 bases, the J end lost 6 bases, and 19 bases lay between the germline ends. The CDR3 loop reads CASWLNRALDGYTF. The CDR3 DNA sequence: TGTGCCAGCTGGCTTAACAGGGCTCTGGATGGCTACACCTTC.

The J gene is TRBJ2-1, the V gene TRBV7-8, with 11 bases lining up with TRBD2. The V and J ends lost 5 bases and 3 bases, in that order; junction bases with no gene match: 9. The germline V gene has CDR1 SGHVS and CDR2 FQNEAQ. The CDR3 consists of 17 residues. In nucleotides, the CDR3 is TGTGCCAGCAGCGTGCGGACTAGCGGGTTCTTCTACAATGAGCAGTTCTTC. Translation gives CASSVRTSGFFYNEQFF.

This clonotype has at least ten counts. The rearrangement uses TRBV6-6 and TRBJ2-7; no definite D call. V lost 1 base to trimming and J lost 0 bases, with 13 bases between them. Germline CDR1 and CDR2: MNHNY and SVGAGI (reference sequence). This CDR3 is built from 16 residues. The CDR3 region has the DNA TGTGCCAGCAGTTACTATCCCCCAGGCCTCTCCTACGAGCAGTACTTC. Encoded protein: CASSYYPPGLSYEQYF.

This clonotype was observed many times. The chain combines TRBV20-1 with TRBJ2-7; D is unresolved. V shed 7 bases and J shed 0 bases, with 4 bases lying between them. Germline assignment: CDR1 DFQATT and CDR2 SNEGSKA (reference sequence). The CDR3 covers 10 residues. CDR3 region: CSVASYEQYF. CDR3 in DNA: TGCAGTGTAGCCTCCTACGAGCAGTACTTC.

The J gene is TRBJ2-7, the V gene TRBV7-9; the D gene is possibly TRBD2 (6 bases). The CDR3 is 13 amino acids. Germline values: CDR1 SEHNR, CDR2 FQNEAQ (reference sequence). Trimming pared 5 bases from V and 6 bases from J, leaving 14 bases between. The CDR3 spells CASSPTLRGEQYF. The CDR3 DNA reads as TGTGCCAGCAGCCCAACCTTGCGGGGCGAGCAGTACTTC. Complete variable domain (other parts from reference TRBV7-9 and TRBJ2-7): DTGVSQNPRHKITKRGQNVTFRCDPISEHNRLYWYRQTLGQGPEFLTYFQNEAQLEKSRLLSDRFSAERPKGSFSTLEIQRTEQGDSAMYLCASSPTLRGEQYFGPGTRLTVT.

The chain couples TRBV6-2 or TRBV6-3 to TRBJ2-1, with D possibly called TRBD1 or TRBD2 (5 bases each). V shed 7 bases and J shed 2 bases, with 15 bases lying between them. Per the germline V gene, CDR1 is MNHEY and CDR2 is SVGEGT. CDR3 size: 15 residues. This CDR3 reads CASTSGTGTYNEQFF. As DNA, the CDR3 is TGTGCCAGCACCTCCGGGACCGGCACCTACAATGAGCAGTTCTTC.

This clonotype was counted only a few times. J is TRBJ1-5 and V is TRBV19; tentative D call: TRBD1 (5 bases). V lost 6 bases, J lost 0 bases, and 15 bases lay in between. The CDR3 spans 16 residues. CDR1 and CDR2 from the germline V gene are LNHDA and SQIVND (reference sequence). CDR3 sequence (DNA): TGTGCCAGTAGGCGCGAACAGGATTATAGCAATCAGCCCCAGCATTTT. Its translation is CASRREQDYSNQPQHF.

This clonotype turned up a few times. This chain uses TRBV20-1 with TRBJ1-6; 7 bases map to TRBD1. The CDR3 extends over 13 amino acids. Germline values: CDR1 DFQATT, CDR2 SNEGSKA (reference sequence). V was pared by 2 bases and J by 9 bases, with 4 bases of the junction left unmatched. The CDR3 DNA follows: TGCAGTGCTAGAATTTCAGGGGGTTCACCCCTCCACTTT. Translating it yields CSARISGGSPLHF.

This clonotype appeared a few times. The chain joins TRBV6-1 to TRBJ2-2; maybe TRBD2 (6 bases). The CDR3 is 13 amino acids. CDR1 and CDR2 from the germline V gene are MNHNS and SASEGT. V lost 6 bases, J lost 6 bases, and 11 bases lay in between. CDR3 coding DNA: TGTGCCAGCAGGGAACTAGCTCCCGGGGAGCTGTTTTTT. Amino acids: CASRELAPGELFF.

This CDR3 is CAILRTDTQYF. Written as DNA, the CDR3 is TGTGCCATTTTACGGACAGATACGCAGTATTTT. The chain links TRBV25-1 to TRBJ2-3; the D is unclear. Deletions cut 10 bases from V and 3 bases from J, with 8 bases between. The germline V gene encodes CDR1 MGHDK and CDR2 SYGVNS. CDR3 length: 11 amino acids.

There are many counts of this clonotype. V and J are TRBV28 and TRBJ2-7; D is ambiguous. Trimming cost V 2 bases and J 3 bases, with 8 bases left between them. Germline CDR1 and CDR2: MDHEN and SYDVKM. The CDR3 has 13 residues. In DNA, the CDR3 is TGTGCCAGCAGTTTACCCCGGAACTACGAGCAGTACTTC. Its translation: CASSLPRNYEQYF.

This clonotype occurred many times. This chain links TRBV24-1 with TRBJ1-1; D remains ambiguous. This CDR3 spans 13 amino acids. V lost 4 bases and J lost 1, with 6 bases in between. From germline, CDR1 is KGHDR and CDR2 SFDVKD. CDR3 protein: CATSETGNTEAFF. The CDR3 nucleotides are TGTGCCACCAGTGAAACGGGGAACACTGAAGCTTTCTTT.